Listed below are T cell receptor beta chains from one sample, sequenced in a study of T cell responses to AZD1222 COVID-19 vaccine. Assay: immunoSEQ multiplex PCR; the TCRdb copy retains only in-frame clones and omits some. This table holds about 110,000 clones, 75% to 90% found once. This specimen was peripheral blood, taken on day 0 of AZD1222 vaccination. These receptors originate from an adult in good health. Both conserved end residues are part of each CDR3.

cdr3_aa	v_call	j_call
CASSPQGMGTEAFF	TRBV18	TRBJ1-1
CATSPSAGVGELFF	TRBV24-1	TRBJ2-2
CASSANTEAFF	TRBV6-2/TRBV6-3	TRBJ1-1
CAAGGSEGEQYF	TRBV15	TRBJ2-7
CASRIRDRYNEQFF	TRBV6-5	TRBJ2-1
CATSDSGQGDTGELFF	TRBV24-1	TRBJ2-2
CASSEGGKETQYF	TRBV7-3	TRBJ2-5
CASSLGTGVNPPLHF	TRBV13	TRBJ1-6
CASSRGGTNYGYTF	TRBV5-1	TRBJ1-2
CASSRPDSTYEQYF	TRBV5-6	TRBJ2-7
CASSLPDRGGQPQHF	TRBV28	TRBJ1-5
CASSPLRNTIYF	TRBV12-3/TRBV12-4	TRBJ1-3
CASSLTGELFF	TRBV7-2	TRBJ2-2
CSASPWGEAFF	TRBV20-1	TRBJ1-1
CATSRGQDGNTIYF	TRBV15	TRBJ1-3
CASSYLPSFRSDEKLFF	TRBV5-5	TRBJ1-4
CAISETSGDRYGYTF	TRBV10-3	TRBJ1-2
CASSYQGGGAFF	TRBV12-3/TRBV12-4	TRBJ1-1
CASSRGIVAGNTIYF	TRBV2	TRBJ1-3
CASSSGTGGRGYTF	TRBV27	TRBJ1-2
CAWSWTSGSYNEQFF	TRBV30	TRBJ2-1
CASSFDGRVGYGYTF	TRBV7-2	TRBJ1-2